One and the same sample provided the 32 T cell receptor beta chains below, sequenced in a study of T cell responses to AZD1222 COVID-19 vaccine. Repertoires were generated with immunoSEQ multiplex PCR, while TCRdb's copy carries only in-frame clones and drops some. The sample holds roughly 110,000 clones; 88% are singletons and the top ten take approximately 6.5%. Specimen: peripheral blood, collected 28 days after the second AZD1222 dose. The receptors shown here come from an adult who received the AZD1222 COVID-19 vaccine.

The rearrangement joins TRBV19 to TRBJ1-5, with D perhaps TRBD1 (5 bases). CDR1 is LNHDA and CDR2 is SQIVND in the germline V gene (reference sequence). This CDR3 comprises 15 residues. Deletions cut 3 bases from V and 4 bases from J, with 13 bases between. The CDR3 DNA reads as TGTGCCAGTAGTATCATCAGGGTCGGGAATCAGCCCCAGCATTTT. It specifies CASSIIRVGNQPQHF.

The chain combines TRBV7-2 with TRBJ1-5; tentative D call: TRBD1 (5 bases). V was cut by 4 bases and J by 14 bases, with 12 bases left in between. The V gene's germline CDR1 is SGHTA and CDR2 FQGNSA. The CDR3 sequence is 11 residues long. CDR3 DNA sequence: TGTGCCAGCAGCTCACCGGGGGTAAAGCATTTT. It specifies CASSSPGVKHF.

DNA for the CDR3: TGTGCCAGTAGCGACAAGACAGGGCCCCGAACAGATACGCAGTATTTT. This encodes CASSDKTGPRTDTQYF. This chain uses TRBV19 with TRBJ2-3; 7 bases line up with TRBD1. This CDR3 spans 16 amino acids. After removal of 6 bases from V and 3 bases from J, the junction contained 12 bases not matched to a gene. In germline, CDR1 is LNHDA, CDR2 SQIVND (reference sequence).

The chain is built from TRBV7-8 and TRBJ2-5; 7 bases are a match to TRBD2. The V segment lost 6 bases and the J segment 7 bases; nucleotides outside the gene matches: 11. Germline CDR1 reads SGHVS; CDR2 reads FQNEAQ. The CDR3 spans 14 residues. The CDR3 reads CASSNREALGTQYF. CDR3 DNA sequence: TGTGCCAGCAGTAACCGGGAGGCACTGGGGACCCAGTACTTC.

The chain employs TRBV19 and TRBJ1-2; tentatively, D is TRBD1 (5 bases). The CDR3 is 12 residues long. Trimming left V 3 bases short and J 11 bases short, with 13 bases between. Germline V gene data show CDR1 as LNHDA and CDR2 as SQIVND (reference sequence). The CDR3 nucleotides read TGTGCCAGTAGTATGGTGAGGGGTCGATACACCTTC. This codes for CASSMVRGRYTF.

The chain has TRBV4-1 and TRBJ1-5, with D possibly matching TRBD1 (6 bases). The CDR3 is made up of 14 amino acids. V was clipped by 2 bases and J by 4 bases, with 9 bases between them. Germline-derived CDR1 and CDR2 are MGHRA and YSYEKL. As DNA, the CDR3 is TGCGCCAGCAGCCAACCACAGGGTAATCAGCCCCAGCATTTT. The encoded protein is CASSQPQGNQPQHF.

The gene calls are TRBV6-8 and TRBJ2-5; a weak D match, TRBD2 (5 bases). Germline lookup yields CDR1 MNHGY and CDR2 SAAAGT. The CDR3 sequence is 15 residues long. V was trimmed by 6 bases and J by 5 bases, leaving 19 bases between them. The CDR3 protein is CASRRLPPGLETQYF. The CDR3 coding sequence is TGTGCCAGCAGACGGTTGCCGCCCGGACTGGAGACCCAGTACTTC.

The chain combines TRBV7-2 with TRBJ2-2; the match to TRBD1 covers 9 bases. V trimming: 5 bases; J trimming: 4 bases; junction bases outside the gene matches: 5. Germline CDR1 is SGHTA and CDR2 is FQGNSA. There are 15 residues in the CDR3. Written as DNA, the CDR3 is TGTGCCAGCAGCACGGGACAGGGCGGCACCGGGGAGCTGTTTTTT. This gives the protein CASSTGQGGTGELFF.

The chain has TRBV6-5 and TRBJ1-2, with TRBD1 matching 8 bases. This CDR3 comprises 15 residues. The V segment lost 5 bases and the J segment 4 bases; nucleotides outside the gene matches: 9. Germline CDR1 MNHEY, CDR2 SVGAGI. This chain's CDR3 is CASSPLGQGGYGYTF. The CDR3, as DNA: TGTGCCAGCAGTCCTCTCGGACAGGGAGGCTATGGCTACACCTTC.

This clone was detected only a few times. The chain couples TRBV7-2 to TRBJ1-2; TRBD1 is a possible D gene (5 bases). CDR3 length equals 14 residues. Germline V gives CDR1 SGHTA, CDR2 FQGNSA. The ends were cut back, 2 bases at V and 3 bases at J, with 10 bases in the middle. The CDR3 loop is CASSLTRGDYGYTF. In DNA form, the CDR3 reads TGTGCCAGCAGCTTAACTCGGGGGGACTATGGCTACACCTTC.

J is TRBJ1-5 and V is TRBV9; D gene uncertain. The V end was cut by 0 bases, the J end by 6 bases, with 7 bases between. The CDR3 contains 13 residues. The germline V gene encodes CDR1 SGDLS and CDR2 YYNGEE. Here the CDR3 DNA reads TGTGCCAGCAGCGTAGCACACGGTCAGCCCCAGCATTTT. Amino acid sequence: CASSVAHGQPQHF.

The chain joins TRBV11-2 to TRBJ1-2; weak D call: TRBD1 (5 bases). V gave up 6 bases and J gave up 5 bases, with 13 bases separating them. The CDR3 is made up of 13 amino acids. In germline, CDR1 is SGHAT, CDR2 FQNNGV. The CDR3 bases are TGTGCCAGCAGTCGTCAGGGAGGATATGGCTACACCTTC. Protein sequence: CASSRQGGYGYTF. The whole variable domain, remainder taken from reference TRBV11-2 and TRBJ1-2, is EAGVAQSPRYKIIEKRQSVAFWCNPISGHATLYWYQQILGQGPKLLIQFQNNGVVDDSQLPKDRFSAERLKGVDSTLKIQPAKLEDSAVYLCASSRQGGYGYTFGSGTRLTVV.

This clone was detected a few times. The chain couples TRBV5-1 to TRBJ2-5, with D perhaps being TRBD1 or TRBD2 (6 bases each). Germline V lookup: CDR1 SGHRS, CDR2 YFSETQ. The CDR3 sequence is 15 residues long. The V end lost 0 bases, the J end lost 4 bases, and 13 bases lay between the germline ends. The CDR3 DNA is TGCGCCAGCAGCTTGGCGAGGGGGGAGAGAGAGACCCAGTACTTC. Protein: CASSLARGERETQYF.

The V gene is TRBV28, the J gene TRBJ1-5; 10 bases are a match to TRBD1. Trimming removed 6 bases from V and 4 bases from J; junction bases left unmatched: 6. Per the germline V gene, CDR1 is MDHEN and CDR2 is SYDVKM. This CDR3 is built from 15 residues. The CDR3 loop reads CASSLSGQGNQPQHF. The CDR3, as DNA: TGTGCCAGCAGCCTTTCGGGACAGGGGAATCAGCCCCAGCATTTT.

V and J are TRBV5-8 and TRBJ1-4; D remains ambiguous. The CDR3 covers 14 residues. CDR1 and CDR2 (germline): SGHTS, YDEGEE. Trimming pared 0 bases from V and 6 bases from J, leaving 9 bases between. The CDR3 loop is CASSLAGFDEKLFF. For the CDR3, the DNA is TGTGCCAGCAGCTTGGCGGGGTTCGATGAAAAACTGTTTTTT. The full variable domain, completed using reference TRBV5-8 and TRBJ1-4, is EAGVTQSPTHLIKTRGQQATLRCSPISGHTSVYWYQQALGLGLQFLLWYDEGEERNRGNFPPRFSGRQFPNYSSELNVNALELEDSALYLCASSLAGFDEKLFFGSGTQLSVL.

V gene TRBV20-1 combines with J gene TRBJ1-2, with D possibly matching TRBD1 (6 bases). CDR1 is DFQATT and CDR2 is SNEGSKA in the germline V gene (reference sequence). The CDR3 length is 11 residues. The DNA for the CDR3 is TGCAGCTCGTCAGGGGACTATGGCTACACCTTC. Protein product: CSSSGDYGYTF.

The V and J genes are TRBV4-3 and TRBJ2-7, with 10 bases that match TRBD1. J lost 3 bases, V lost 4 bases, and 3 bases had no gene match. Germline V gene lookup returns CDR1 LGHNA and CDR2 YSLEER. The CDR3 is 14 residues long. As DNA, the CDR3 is TGCGCCAGCAGCCGTGGACAGGGGGGCTACGAGCAGTACTTC. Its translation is CASSRGQGGYEQYF.

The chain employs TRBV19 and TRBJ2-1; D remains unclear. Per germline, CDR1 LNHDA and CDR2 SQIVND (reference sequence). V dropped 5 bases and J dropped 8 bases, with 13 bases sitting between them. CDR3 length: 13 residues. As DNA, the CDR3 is TGTGCCAGTAGTTCCCATACGGTGGATGAGCAGTTCTTC. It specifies CASSSHTVDEQFF.

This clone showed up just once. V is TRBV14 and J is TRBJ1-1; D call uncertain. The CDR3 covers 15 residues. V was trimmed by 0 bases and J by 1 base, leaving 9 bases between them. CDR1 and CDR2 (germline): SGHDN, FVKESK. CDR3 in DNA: TGTGCCAGCAGCCAAGATCGTCTGGGGAACACTGAAGCTTTCTTT. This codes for CASSQDRLGNTEAFF.

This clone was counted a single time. CDR3 protein: CASSLLGGTGELFF. As DNA, the CDR3 is TGTGCCAGTAGTTTGTTAGGGGGTACCGGGGAGCTGTTTTTT. The V and J genes are TRBV19 and TRBJ2-2; weak D call: TRBD1 (6 bases). CDR1 is LNHDA and CDR2 is SQIVND in the germline V gene (reference sequence). The CDR3 has 14 residues. Trimming left V 5 bases short and J 5 bases short, with 12 bases between.

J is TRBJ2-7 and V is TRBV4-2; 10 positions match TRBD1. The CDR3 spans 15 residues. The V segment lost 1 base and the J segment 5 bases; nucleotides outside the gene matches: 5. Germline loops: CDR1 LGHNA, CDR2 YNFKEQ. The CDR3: CASSQVFGTGDEQYF. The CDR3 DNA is TGTGCCAGCAGCCAAGTTTTTGGGACAGGGGACGAGCAGTACTTC.

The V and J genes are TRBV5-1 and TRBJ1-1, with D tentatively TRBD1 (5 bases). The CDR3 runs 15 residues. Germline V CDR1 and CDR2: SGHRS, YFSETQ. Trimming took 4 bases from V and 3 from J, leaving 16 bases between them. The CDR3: CASSGGWGSDTEAFF. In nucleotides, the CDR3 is TGCGCCAGCAGCGGAGGCTGGGGGAGCGACACTGAAGCTTTCTTT.

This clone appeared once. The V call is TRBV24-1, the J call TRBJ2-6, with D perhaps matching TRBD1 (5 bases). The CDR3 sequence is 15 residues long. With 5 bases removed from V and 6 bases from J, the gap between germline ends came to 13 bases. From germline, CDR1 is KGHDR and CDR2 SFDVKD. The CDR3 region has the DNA TGTGCCACCAGTGGCCCAGGGTCGATGGCCAACGTCCTGACTTTC. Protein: CATSGPGSMANVLTF.

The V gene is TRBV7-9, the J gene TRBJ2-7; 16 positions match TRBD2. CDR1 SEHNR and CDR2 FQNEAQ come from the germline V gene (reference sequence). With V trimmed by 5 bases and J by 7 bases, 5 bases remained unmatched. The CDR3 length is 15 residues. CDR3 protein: CASSSGTSGGEEQYF. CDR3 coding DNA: TGTGCCAGCAGCAGCGGGACTAGCGGGGGGGAGGAGCAGTACTTC.

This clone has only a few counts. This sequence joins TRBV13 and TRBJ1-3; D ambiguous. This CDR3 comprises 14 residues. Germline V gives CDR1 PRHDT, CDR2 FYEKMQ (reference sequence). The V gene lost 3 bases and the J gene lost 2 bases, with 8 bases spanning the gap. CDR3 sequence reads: CASSFLTAGNTIYF. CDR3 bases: TGTGCCAGCAGCTTCCTAACCGCTGGAAACACCATATATTTT.

The CDR3 bases are TGTGCCAGCAGTGTACGAACTAGCGGGGGGGACAATGAGCAGTTCTTC. Protein sequence: CASSVRTSGGDNEQFF. This chain uses TRBV6-1 with TRBJ2-1, with TRBD2 matching 13 bases. The J segment lost 5 bases and the V segment lost 4 bases, leaving 5 bases of the junction unmatched. Germline V gene sequence: CDR1 MNHNS, CDR2 SASEGT. The CDR3 is 16 residues long.

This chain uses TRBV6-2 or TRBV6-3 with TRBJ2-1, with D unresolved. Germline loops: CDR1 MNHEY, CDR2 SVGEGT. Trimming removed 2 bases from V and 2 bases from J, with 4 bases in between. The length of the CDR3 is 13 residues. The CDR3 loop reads CASSYRTYNEQFF. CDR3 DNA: TGTGCCAGCAGTTACAGAACCTACAATGAGCAGTTCTTC.

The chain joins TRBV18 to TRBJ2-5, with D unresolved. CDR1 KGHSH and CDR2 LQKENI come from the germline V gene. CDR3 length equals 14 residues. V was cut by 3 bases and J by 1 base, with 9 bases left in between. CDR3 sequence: CASSPSAVQETQYF. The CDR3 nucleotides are TGTGCCAGCTCACCGTCGGCAGTCCAAGAGACCCAGTACTTC.

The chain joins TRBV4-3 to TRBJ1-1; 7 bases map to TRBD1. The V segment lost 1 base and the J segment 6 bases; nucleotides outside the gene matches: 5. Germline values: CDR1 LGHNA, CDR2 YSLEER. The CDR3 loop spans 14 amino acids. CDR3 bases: TGCGCCAGCAGCCAAGCCCACCAGGGGGCTGAAGCTTTCTTT. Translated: CASSQAHQGAEAFF.

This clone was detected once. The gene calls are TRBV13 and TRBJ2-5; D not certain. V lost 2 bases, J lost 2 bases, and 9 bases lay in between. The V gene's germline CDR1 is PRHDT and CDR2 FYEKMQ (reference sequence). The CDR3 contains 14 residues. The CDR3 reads CASSLSPDQETQYF. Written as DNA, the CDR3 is TGTGCCAGCAGCTTATCTCCGGATCAAGAGACCCAGTACTTC.

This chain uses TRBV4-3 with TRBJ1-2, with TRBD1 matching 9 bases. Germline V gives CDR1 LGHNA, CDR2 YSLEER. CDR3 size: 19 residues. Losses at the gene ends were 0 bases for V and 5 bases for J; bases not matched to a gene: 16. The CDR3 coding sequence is TGCGCCAGCAGCCAAGATACCGGGACAGGGACCATTTTAGGTTATGGCTACACCTTC. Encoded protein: CASSQDTGTGTILGYGYTF.

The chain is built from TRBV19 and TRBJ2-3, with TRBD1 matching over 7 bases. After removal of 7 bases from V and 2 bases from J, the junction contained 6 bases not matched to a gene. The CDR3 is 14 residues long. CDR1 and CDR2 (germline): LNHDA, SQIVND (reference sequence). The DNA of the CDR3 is TGTGCCAGTATGCAGACAGGGCTCACAGATACGCAGTATTTT. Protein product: CASMQTGLTDTQYF.